This T cell receptor beta chain is from a study of blood T cell repertoires in COVID-19. Study in general: Specimens from acute and convalescent COVID-19 originated in the United States, Italy and Spain.

As processed by the authors: Reference gene primers were amplified, and this amplification served to estimate nucleated cell counts. Using immunoSEQ multiplex PCR, the repertoire was profiled, and TCRdb retains in-frame clones only, with some absent. The D gene and trimming were derived from the DNA, and the V and J assignments and clone size from that table. The table includes over 200,000 clones, 80% to 90% detected once. Seattle researchers signed up patients amid active infection and tracked them longitudinally. The CDR3 sequence is 15 residues long. Trimming shortened V by 0 bases and J by 1 base, and 11 bases separated the two germline ends. Germline V gene data show CDR1 as SGDLS and CDR2 as YYNGEE.

This clonotype originated in a man aged 25 to 40 with COVID-19, enrolled during active disease. The sequenced material came from peripheral blood. The chain joins TRBV9 to TRBJ2-7; D is uncertain. CDR3 nucleotides: TGTGCCAGCAGCGTAGGGGCCGACACGTCCTACGAGCAGTACTTC. Amino acids: CASSVGADTSYEQYF.